The T cell receptor beta chain described here comes from a study of shared T cell receptors in the human thymus. The method was immunoSEQ multiplex PCR; TCRdb's version includes in-frame clones alone and lacks a portion of them. Among about 660,000 clones, around 87% were seen once, and the ten largest hold roughly 0.0097%. Germline V lookup: CDR1 MDHEN, CDR2 SYDVKM. V lost 7 bases and J 1 base, leaving 8 bases between the germline ends. There are 13 residues in the CDR3. The same sample was also studied in work on human thymus T cells. That study reports: Thymus pieces cut out during corrective heart surgery were the tissue that was used.

The sequence came from a boy in the first two years of life with a congenital heart defect. Sequenced input: thymocytes. The chain combines TRBV28 with TRBJ2-4; D is uncertain. CDR3 bases: TGTGCCAGCATCGGAGATGCCAAAAACATTCAGTACTTC. Translating gives CASIGDAKNIQYF.